Following are 27 T cell receptor beta chains from one sample sequenced in a study of blood T cell repertoires in COVID-19. TCRdb's copy holds only in-frame clones and misses some; the assay was immunoSEQ multiplex PCR. The table has around 95,000 clones, approximately 84% seen once. Sequenced input: peripheral blood. The receptors were gathered from an elderly woman with acute or convalescent COVID-19.

The sample holds one count of this clone. This CDR3 reads CASSSGFGQPQHF. The CDR3 nucleotides read TGTGCCAGTAGCTCAGGGTTCGGGCAGCCCCAGCATTTT. The rearrangement links TRBV19 to TRBJ1-5; D may be TRBD1 (5 bases). V was pared by 6 bases and J by 7 bases, with 13 bases between. The germline V gene encodes CDR1 LNHDA and CDR2 SQIVND (reference sequence). The CDR3 is 13 amino acids.

The rearrangement joins TRBV7-2 to TRBJ1-4, with a possible D match to TRBD1 (5 bases). V gave up 5 bases and J gave up 8 bases, with 18 bases separating them. The CDR3 is 15 amino acids. Germline lookup yields CDR1 SGHTA and CDR2 FQGNSA. This CDR3 is CASSPRGPGGEKLFF. In DNA, the CDR3 is TGTGCCAGCAGCCCCCGAGGGCCGGGGGGGGAAAAACTGTTTTTT.

V and J are TRBV9 and TRBJ2-3, with TRBD2 matching over 10 bases. This CDR3 region has 15 residues. Germline lookup yields CDR1 SGDLS and CDR2 YYNGEE. V gave up 0 bases and J gave up 8 bases; unmatched junction bases: 6. CDR3 nucleotide sequence: TGTGCCAGCAGCGTAGGAGCGGGGGGGGAGAGTACGCAGTATTTT. It codes for CASSVGAGGESTQYF.

The chain is built from TRBV5-1 and TRBJ2-5; 7 positions agree with TRBD2. The CDR3 consists of 16 residues. V dropped 0 bases and J dropped 1; count of bases not matched to a gene: 6. The V gene's germline CDR1 is SGHRS and CDR2 YFSETQ. DNA of the CDR3: TGCGCCAGCAGCTTGGGCGGGGGACCCTTCCAAGAGACCCAGTACTTC. Translated: CASSLGGGPFQETQYF.

This rearrangement joins TRBV10-3 to TRBJ1-1; TRBD1 matches 7 bases. Germline values: CDR1 ENHRY, CDR2 SYGVKD. The CDR3 extends over 15 amino acids. Trimming took 4 bases from V and 1 from J; bases not matched to a gene: 6. In nucleotides, the CDR3 is TGTGCCATCAGTGGGACCAGGGGGTGGAACACTGAAGCTTTCTTT. This gives the protein CAISGTRGWNTEAFF.

This chain links TRBV6-6 with TRBJ1-6; D perhaps matches TRBD1 (5 bases). CDR1 and CDR2 (germline): MNHNY, SVGAGI (reference sequence). The CDR3 runs to 15 residues. The V and J ends lost 7 bases and 9 bases respectively, with 19 bases between them. DNA for the CDR3: TGTGCCAGCACTAACCCGGGGGGGTCGGGTTCACCCCTCCACTTT. It translates to CASTNPGGSGSPLHF.

This rearrangement joins TRBV28 to TRBJ1-1; D possibly corresponds to TRBD1 (5 bases). The CDR3 runs 12 residues. Trimming removed 2 bases from V and 11 bases from J, with 12 bases in between. In germline, CDR1 is MDHEN, CDR2 SYDVKM. The CDR3 loop is CASSLGGTRAFF. Written as DNA, the CDR3 is TGTGCCAGCAGTTTAGGAGGGACTCGGGCTTTCTTT. Complete variable domain (other parts from reference TRBV28 and TRBJ1-1): DVKVTQSSRYLVKRTGEKVFLECVQDMDHENMFWYRQDPGLGLRLIYFSYDVKMKEKGDIPEGYSVSREKKERFSLILESASTNQTSMYLCASSLGGTRAFFGQGTRLTVV.

This chain uses TRBV2 with TRBJ1-2; perhaps TRBD1 as D (6 bases). CDR3 length: 14 amino acids. V lost 6 bases to trimming and J lost 2 bases, with 13 bases between them. Looked up from germline, CDR1 is SNHLY and CDR2 is FYNNEI. In DNA form, the CDR3 reads TGTGCCAGCAGCGTACAGGGCCTCAACTATGGCTACACCTTC. This encodes CASSVQGLNYGYTF.

The sample holds a few counts of this clone. This chain joins TRBV2 and TRBJ1-5; weak D call: TRBD1 (6 bases). This CDR3 is 16 amino acids long. CDR1 and CDR2 (germline): SNHLY, FYNNEI. V lost 3 bases and J 5 bases, leaving 17 bases between the germline ends. Written as DNA, the CDR3 is TGTGCCAGCAGTGACTGGACAGCCCCTATGCATCAGCCCCAGCATTTT. This codes for CASSDWTAPMHQPQHF. Together with reference TRBV2 and TRBJ1-5, the CDR3 gives the full variable domain: EPEVTQTPSHQVTQMGQEVILRCVPISNHLYFYWYRQILGQKVEFLVSFYNNEISEKSEIFDDQFSVERPDGSNFTLKIRSTKLEDSAMYFCASSDWTAPMHQPQHFGDGTRLSIL.

The rearrangement links TRBV5-1 to TRBJ2-7, with TRBD1 matching over 9 bases. CDR1 is SGHRS, CDR2 YFSETQ, per germline. V was pared by 0 bases and J by 7 bases, with 8 bases of the junction left unmatched. The CDR3 length is 15 residues. CDR3 bases: TGCGCCAGCAGCTTGGGGGACAGGGCCTCGGGGGAGCAGTACGTC. It codes for CASSLGDRASGEQYV.

The sample holds a few counts of this clone. V usage is TRBV6-1 and J usage is TRBJ2-5, with a tentative D call TRBD2 (6 bases). The germline CDR1 and CDR2 sequences are MNHNS and SASEGT. This CDR3 spans 13 amino acids. The V end was cut by 0 bases, the J end by 5 bases, with 7 bases between. The CDR3 DNA reads as TGTGCCAGCAGTGAAGCAGGGAGGGAGACCCAGTACTTC. This encodes CASSEAGRETQYF.

The chain uses TRBV7-9 and TRBJ2-3, with 10 bases lining up with TRBD2. The CDR3 sequence is 15 residues long. Germline loops: CDR1 SEHNR, CDR2 FQNEAQ (reference sequence). Trimming at V came to 1 base and at J to 5 bases, leaving 3 bases not matched to a gene. The CDR3 spells CASSLVLAGVDTQYF. As DNA, the CDR3 is TGTGCCAGCAGCTTAGTGCTAGCGGGGGTAGATACGCAGTATTTT.

The gene calls are TRBV5-1 and TRBJ2-3; 11 nucleotides align to TRBD2. This CDR3 has 17 residues. Trimming at V came to 0 bases and at J to 4 bases, leaving 7 bases not matched to a gene. In germline, CDR1 is SGHRS, CDR2 YFSETQ. The DNA of the CDR3 is TGCGCCAGCAGCTTGGTTCGACTAGCGGGGAGTCCAGATACGCAGTATTTT. Translating it yields CASSLVRLAGSPDTQYF. Using reference TRBV5-1 and TRBJ2-3 for the parts outside the CDR3, the full variable domain is KAGVTQTPRYLIKTRGQQVTLSCSPISGHRSVSWYQQTPGQGLQFLFEYFSETQRNKGNFPGRFSGRQFSNSRSEMNVSTLELGDSALYLCASSLVRLAGSPDTQYFGPGTRLTVL.

The rearrangement uses TRBV7-2 and TRBJ2-5, with a tentative D call TRBD1 (5 bases). The V gene's germline CDR1 is SGHTA and CDR2 FQGNSA. The V and J ends lost 5 bases and 5 bases respectively, with 24 bases between them. CDR3 length: 17 amino acids. CDR3 sequence (DNA): TGTGCCAGCAGCCTCGGCCCAGGACACCTACCAGGGGAGACCCAGTACTTC. It translates to CASSLGPGHLPGETQYF.

This clone was picked up a small number of times. The rearrangement uses TRBV5-8 and TRBJ1-1, with 8 bases that match TRBD1. The junction had 6 bases not matched to a gene; V was cut back by 1 base and J by 4 bases. The germline CDR1 and CDR2 sequences are SGHTS and YDEGEE. The CDR3 length is 15 residues. This chain's CDR3 is CASSLRQGAPTEAFF. Here the CDR3 DNA reads TGTGCCAGCAGCTTGCGGCAGGGGGCGCCCACTGAAGCTTTCTTT.

The chain has TRBV5-4 and TRBJ2-2, with 14 bases lining up with TRBD2. V gave up 4 bases and J gave up 7 bases; unmatched junction bases: 3. Germline loops: CDR1 SGHNT, CDR2 YYREEE (reference sequence). CDR3 length equals 15 residues. The CDR3 sequence is CASSRLAGGNGELFF. CDR3 bases: TGTGCCAGCAGCCGACTAGCGGGGGGGAACGGGGAGCTGTTTTTT.

V and J are TRBV6-5 and TRBJ1-5; 10 positions match TRBD1. The CDR3 is 14 amino acids. Germline loops: CDR1 MNHEY, CDR2 SVGAGI. Trimming at V came to 4 bases and at J to 7 bases, leaving 4 bases not matched to a gene. This CDR3 is CASSSGQGRQPQHF. CDR3 nucleotide sequence: TGTGCCAGCAGTTCGGGACAGGGGAGACAGCCCCAGCATTTT.

The chain is built from TRBV19 and TRBJ1-3; TRBD1 aligns across 8 bases. V dropped 6 bases and J dropped 7; count of bases not matched to a gene: 14. The germline gives CDR1 LNHDA, CDR2 SQIVND (reference sequence). The CDR3 length is 16 residues. Written as DNA, the CDR3 is TGTGCCAGTAGACTTGGACAGGGAAGTTTGGCGAACACCATATATTTT. Translated: CASRLGQGSLANTIYF.

This clone has a handful of counts. The J gene is TRBJ2-2, the V gene TRBV2; D gene uncertain. The CDR3 loop spans 14 amino acids. In germline, CDR1 is SNHLY, CDR2 FYNNEI. Trimming left V 3 bases short and J 7 bases short, with 12 bases between. CDR3 in amino acids: CASSEVQARGELFF. CDR3 sequence (DNA): TGTGCCAGCAGTGAGGTTCAGGCTCGCGGGGAGCTGTTTTTT.

This clone was recorded at least ten times. This chain connects TRBV3-1 (or the pseudogene TRBV3-2) to TRBJ1-1, with TRBD1 matching 7 bases. Losses at the gene ends were 0 bases for V and 0 bases for J; bases not matched to a gene: 7. This CDR3 is 17 amino acids long. Per germline, CDR1 LGHDT and CDR2 YNNKEL (reference sequence). The CDR3 bases are TGTGCCAGCAGCCAAGATCGGAGGGGGCGATTGAACACTGAAGCTTTCTTT. Translating gives CASSQDRRGRLNTEAFF.

The rearrangement links TRBV4-3 to TRBJ2-5, with 9 bases aligning to TRBD1. In germline, CDR1 is LGHNA, CDR2 YSLEER. The junction had 2 bases not matched to a gene; V was cut back by 2 bases and J by 1 base. The CDR3 has 15 residues. CDR3 bases: TGCGCCAGCAGCCAATCGGGACAGGGCCAAGAGACCCAGTACTTC. Its protein product is CASSQSGQGQETQYF.

The chain uses TRBV5-1 and TRBJ2-5; no clear D gene. Germline CDR1 reads SGHRS; CDR2 reads YFSETQ. V lost 0 bases and J 4 bases, leaving 10 bases between the germline ends. This CDR3 is built from 14 residues. This chain's CDR3 is CASSLAGSTETQYF. The CDR3 coding sequence is TGCGCCAGCAGCTTGGCCGGGTCCACAGAGACCCAGTACTTC.

The rearrangement joins TRBV27 to TRBJ2-2, with D possibly matching TRBD1 (5 bases). V lost 6 bases and J lost 1, with 18 bases in between. Per germline, CDR1 MNHEY and CDR2 SMNVEV (reference sequence). This CDR3 has 17 amino acids. In DNA form, the CDR3 reads TGTGCCAGCAGGAGCCGCAGTTGGGGCCTGAACACCGGGGAGCTGTTTTTT. Its translation is CASRSRSWGLNTGELFF.

This clone has just a few counts. The rearrangement joins TRBV4-1 to TRBJ1-2; 8 bases align to TRBD1. The CDR3 totals 18 residues. Per germline, CDR1 MGHRA and CDR2 YSYEKL. V lost 4 bases, J lost 8 bases, and 21 bases stayed unmatched. Written as DNA, the CDR3 is TGCGCCAGCAGCCCCAACGACCGGGGTCAGGGGGCTCGACGGGGCTACACCTTC. This codes for CASSPNDRGQGARRGYTF.

This clone was recorded a few times. The V and J genes are TRBV19 and TRBJ2-7; no clear D. Germline V gene data show CDR1 as LNHDA and CDR2 as SQIVND (reference sequence). With 5 bases removed from V and 0 bases from J, the gap between germline ends came to 8 bases. This CDR3 is built from 13 residues. Here the CDR3 reads CASSGPSSYEQYF. Here the CDR3 DNA reads TGTGCCAGTAGTGGGCCGAGCTCCTACGAGCAGTACTTC.

This chain links TRBV7-2 with TRBJ2-1; tentative D call: TRBD1 (6 bases). Trimming took 1 base from V and 8 from J, leaving 6 bases between them. This CDR3 contains 12 residues. The germline V gene encodes CDR1 SGHTA and CDR2 FQGNSA. CDR3 in amino acids: CASSLGQDEQFF. CDR3 DNA sequence: TGTGCCAGCAGCTTAGGACAGGATGAGCAGTTCTTC.

The rearrangement uses TRBV19 and TRBJ1-5; D is ambiguous. CDR1 and CDR2 (germline): LNHDA, SQIVND (reference sequence). Trimming stripped 1 base from V and 0 bases from J, with 7 bases between. This CDR3 is built from 15 residues. This CDR3 reads CASSIAQYSNQPQHF. In DNA form, the CDR3 reads TGTGCCAGTAGTATAGCCCAGTATAGCAATCAGCCCCAGCATTTT.